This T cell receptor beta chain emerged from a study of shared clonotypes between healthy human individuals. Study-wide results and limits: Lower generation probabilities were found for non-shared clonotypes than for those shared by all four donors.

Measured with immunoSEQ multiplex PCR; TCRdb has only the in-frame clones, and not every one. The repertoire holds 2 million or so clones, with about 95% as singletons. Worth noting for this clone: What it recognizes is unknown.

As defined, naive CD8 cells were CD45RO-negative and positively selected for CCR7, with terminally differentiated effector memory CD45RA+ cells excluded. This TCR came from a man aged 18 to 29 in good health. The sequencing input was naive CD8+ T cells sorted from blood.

In DNA form, the CDR3 reads TGTGCCAGCACCCTGGACCGACTAGCGCAGTACTTC. It encodes CASTLDRLAQYF. The chain links TRBV5-6 to TRBJ2-7; 7 positions agree with TRBD2. This CDR3 is built from 12 residues. In germline, CDR1 is SGHDT, CDR2 YYEEEE. V lost 6 bases and J lost 9; bases outside the gene matches: 9.